This entry features one T cell receptor (beta chain) sequence. Its specificity is unknown. The second PCR ran about 6 to 11 cycles with a sample-barcoded 5' primer and J-beta primers. TCRdb itself ran the 5' RACE reads through MiXCR, one entry per CDR3 protein. Of approximately 800,000 distinct CDR3 sequences in the sample, about 34% were seen once. The data were taken from a study of blood T cells in healthy people across ages. Study-wide results and caveats: Donors of long life had a larger count of naive CD4+ cells and greater diversity than aged donors.

No fewer than 5.5 micrograms of total RNA were isolated from every sample. The source material was blood. The receptor comes from a young man in good health.

This CDR3 reads CASSLVSDNEQYF. The CDR3 nucleotides read TGTGCCAGCAGCTTAGTCTCGGACAATGAGCAGTACTTC. This chain connects TRBV7-9 to TRBJ2-1; possible D gene TRBD1, 5 bases. The DNA matches TRBJ2-7 better at its end, which makes the J call doubtful. Per germline, CDR1 SEHNR and CDR2 FQNEAQ (reference sequence). The CDR3 loop spans 13 amino acids.